These 32 T cell receptor beta chains were all obtained from the same sample, sequenced in a study of molecular identifiers for immune sequencing clone quantification. In TCRdb, the PCR reads were re-called with MiXCR into one record per CDR3 protein. The table records a few hundred thousand distinct CDR3 sequences, around 25% of them present only once. The specimen sequenced was naive CD8+ T cells from blood, with Jurkat cell RNA spiked in. The subset denotes: FACS-sorted CD8+CD4-CCR7+CD45RA+ naive T cells. These receptors came from a human donor in good health. Some libraries in this study had Jurkat cell RNA spiked in.

In the case of this clonotype: One base away lies a much larger clone, so this may be a sequencing read error. This chain links TRBV28 with TRBJ2-5, with D perhaps matching TRBD1 (5 bases). The length of the CDR3 is 14 residues. Germline V lookup: CDR1 MDHEN, CDR2 SYDVKM. The CDR3 reads CASSFRQLQEPQYF. In DNA form, the CDR3 reads TGTGCCAGCAGTTTCAGACAGCTCCAAGAGCCCCAGTACTTC.

About this clonotype: With a much larger clone just one base away, this may be a read error. This chain links TRBV7-6 with TRBJ1-5; 9 nucleotides align to TRBD1. CDR1 and CDR2 (germline): SGHVS, FNYEAQ. The CDR3 covers 13 residues. The CDR3 sequence: CASSLTGGEPRHF. CDR3 DNA: TGTGCCAGCAGCTTAACAGGGGGCGAGCCCCGGCATTTT.

This clonotype has at least ten counts. The V and J genes are TRBV29-1 and TRBJ2-7; 7 bases line up with TRBD1. Germline CDR1 is SQVTM and CDR2 is ANQGSEA. This CDR3 is built from 13 residues. The ends lost 6 bases at V and 4 bases at J; junction bases unmatched: 9. The chain's CDR3 is CSVGTARRYEQYF. Written as DNA, the CDR3 is TGCAGCGTCGGGACAGCTCGAAGGTACGAGCAGTACTTC.

In the case of this clonotype: This may arise from a read error, as a much more abundant clone is one base away. The rearrangement uses TRBV11-2 and TRBJ1-5; D not resolved. CDR3 length: 17 amino acids. Germline V gives CDR1 SGHAT, CDR2 FQNNGV. CDR3 nucleotide sequence: TGTGCCGGCAGCCCAGGTCCGGGCCAGGCAGTAAATCAGCCCCAGCATTTT. Protein sequence: CAGSPGPGQAVNQPQHF. The full variable domain, rest sourced from reference TRBV11-2 and TRBJ1-5, is EAGVAQSPRYKIIEKRQSVAFWCNPISGHATLYWYQQILGQGPKLLIQFQNNGVVDDSQLPKDRFSAERLKGVDSTLKIQPAKLEDSAVYLCAGSPGPGQAVNQPQHFGDGTRLSIL.

Turning to this clonotype: A much larger clone lies one base from this, so it may be a read error. A read error is likely, as this CDR3 ends without the conserved phenylalanine or tryptophan. The chain is built from TRBV7-7 and TRBJ1-3, with D maybe TRBD1 (5 bases). Germline CDR1 reads SSHAT; CDR2 reads FNYEAQ (reference sequence). CDR3 length: 14 amino acids. CDR3 region: CASSLDSSGNTIYY. In DNA form, the CDR3 reads TGTGCTAGCAGCTTAGACAGCTCTGGAAACACCATATATTAT.

This clonotype has more than one count but fewer than ten. The J gene is TRBJ2-6, the V gene TRBV5-4, with D hard to call. Germline-derived CDR1 and CDR2 are SGHNT and YYREEE (reference sequence). The CDR3 is 14 residues long. The V gene lost 4 bases and the J gene lost 4 bases, with 9 bases spanning the gap. The CDR3 loop reads CASSPESGANVLTF. CDR3 DNA sequence: TGTGCCAGCAGCCCGGAAAGCGGGGCCAACGTCCTGACTTTC.

Concerning this clonotype: This may arise from a read error, as a much more abundant clone is one base away. The chain employs TRBV4-3 and TRBJ2-5; D unresolved. From germline, CDR1 is LGHNA and CDR2 YSLEER. The length of the CDR3 is 14 residues. In nucleotides, the CDR3 is TGCGCCAGCAGCCAAGACAGCAGCCAAGAGAGCCAGTACTTC. It yields the protein CASSQDSSQESQYF.

The chain recombines TRBV11-2 with TRBJ2-3, with D tentatively TRBD1 (7 bases). Trimming shortened V by 5 bases and J by 3 bases, and 12 bases separated the two germline ends. The CDR3 loop spans 14 amino acids. Germline CDR1 is SGHAT and CDR2 is FQNNGV. In nucleotides, the CDR3 is TGTGCCAGCAGCATTCAGGGGGGTACAGATACGCAGTATTTT. Translated, it gives CASSIQGGTDTQYF.

This clonotype was counted many times. The chain is built from TRBV9 and TRBJ1-1; weak D call: TRBD1 (5 bases). The V gene lost 5 bases and the J gene lost 0 bases, with 11 bases spanning the gap. This CDR3 contains 14 residues. Germline values: CDR1 SGDLS, CDR2 YYNGEE. The CDR3 DNA reads TGTGCCAGCAGGGGCCGGGACGTGAACACTGAAGCTTTCTTT. Amino acid sequence: CASRGRDVNTEAFF.

This clonotype was observed many times. This rearrangement joins TRBV7-9 to TRBJ2-7; D might be TRBD1 or TRBD2, each matching 5 bases. Germline V lookup: CDR1 SEHNR, CDR2 FQNEAQ (reference sequence). The V end was cut by 5 bases, the J end by 2 bases, with 16 bases between. There are 15 residues in the CDR3. In DNA form, the CDR3 reads TGTGCCAGCAGCGGGACCCTTAGCGACCCCTACGAGCAGTACTTC. It encodes CASSGTLSDPYEQYF.

The chain employs TRBV3-1 and TRBJ1-1, with 8 bases fitting TRBD1. The CDR3 consists of 15 residues. Germline V gene data show CDR1 as LGHDT and CDR2 as YNNKEL (reference sequence). With V trimmed by 5 bases and J by 3 bases, 8 bases remained unmatched. The CDR3 bases are TGTGCCAGCAGCAACGCCGGGACAGGCTACACTGAAGCTTTCTTT. This sequence encodes CASSNAGTGYTEAFF.

The genes are TRBV27 and TRBJ2-3; D is unresolved. The CDR3 contains 15 residues. Germline CDR1 reads MNHEY; CDR2 reads SMNVEV (reference sequence). Trimming took off 5 bases at V and 1 base at J, with 13 bases between the two ends. The CDR3 DNA is TGTGCCAGCAGTGCAAGTCCGGGTGGCACAGATACGCAGTATTTT. This codes for CASSASPGGTDTQYF.

The chain carries TRBV19 and TRBJ2-7; D is possibly TRBD2 (7 bases). The germline gives CDR1 LNHDA, CDR2 SQIVND (reference sequence). Trimming left V 8 bases short and J 4 bases short, with 18 bases between. The CDR3 runs to 14 residues. The DNA for the CDR3 is TGTGCCAGTGGCCCCTGGGGGGGCGAGTACGAGCAGTACTTC. Amino acid sequence: CASGPWGGEYEQYF.

This clonotype occurred many times. V and J are TRBV4-3 and TRBJ2-1, with TRBD1 matching over 9 bases. V was pared by 4 bases and J by 10 bases, with 14 bases of the junction left unmatched. CDR1 is LGHNA, CDR2 YSLEER, per germline. This CDR3 comprises 16 residues. CDR3 coding DNA: TGCGCCAGCAGCCGAGGCCGGGACAGGGTCAATGGGGAGCAGTTCTTC. Protein product: CASSRGRDRVNGEQFF.

On this clonotype itself: This sequence may be a read error, since a much larger clone differs from it by one base. The chain links TRBV7-2 to TRBJ2-3; no definite D call. CDR3 length equals 16 residues. V was cut by 5 bases and J by 0 bases, with 15 bases left in between. Germline V CDR1 and CDR2: SGHTA, FQGNSA. In DNA form, the CDR3 reads TGTGCCAGCAGCCCATTCGCGGCAGCTAGCACAGATACGCAGTATTTT. Amino acid sequence: CASSPFAAASTDTQYF.

In the case of this clonotype: This may come from a read error, since a much larger clone is one base off. The chain employs TRBV2 and TRBJ2-3; 15 bases fit TRBD2. The ends lost 7 bases at V and 8 bases at J; junction bases unmatched: 19. This CDR3 has 19 residues. Germline CDR1 is SNHLY and CDR2 is FYNNEI. CDR3 sequence (DNA): TGTGCCAGCATCGGCCGGACTAGCGGGGGGGCCAGCTTTCAAGGTACGCAGTATTTT. Translated: CASIGRTSGGASFQGTQYF.

The rearrangement joins TRBV20-1 to TRBJ1-3; possibly TRBD1 for D (6 bases). Germline loops: CDR1 DFQATT, CDR2 SNEGSKA (reference sequence). V was shortened by 0 bases and J by 0 bases, with 21 bases between the two germline ends. This CDR3 contains 19 residues. CDR3 in amino acids: CSARDEGTPDPSSGNTIYF. CDR3 coding DNA: TGCAGTGCTAGAGATGAGGGGACACCCGATCCGAGCTCTGGAAACACCATATATTTT.

This clonotype was found a few times. The chain has TRBV3-1 and TRBJ2-7; D perhaps matches TRBD1 (5 bases). Germline V gives CDR1 LGHDT, CDR2 YNNKEL (reference sequence). Trimming took off 3 bases at V and 3 bases at J, with 12 bases between the two ends. This CDR3 region has 14 residues. DNA for the CDR3: TGTGCCAGCAGCCATCTAGACAGAGACTACGAGCAGTACTTC. Residues: CASSHLDRDYEQYF.

DNA for the CDR3: TGTGTAAGCAGCCTCGGCACTGAAGCTTTCTTT. This translates into CVSSLGTEAFF. V and J are TRBV28 and TRBJ1-1; no definite D call. Germline CDR1 and CDR2: MDHEN and SYDVKM. The CDR3 consists of 11 residues.

This clonotype was seen a few times. J is TRBJ1-1 and V is TRBV11-2; no clear D gene. CDR1 is SGHAT and CDR2 is FQNNGV in the germline V gene. The CDR3 contains 15 residues. V gave up 0 bases and J gave up 0 bases, with 8 bases separating them. This chain's CDR3 is CASSLEGRMNTEAFF. CDR3 sequence (DNA): TGTGCCAGCAGCTTAGAGGGCAGGATGAACACTGAAGCTTTCTTT. Using reference TRBV11-2 and TRBJ1-1 for the parts outside the CDR3, the full variable domain is EAGVAQSPRYKIIEKRQSVAFWCNPISGHATLYWYQQILGQGPKLLIQFQNNGVVDDSQLPKDRFSAERLKGVDSTLKIQPAKLEDSAVYLCASSLEGRMNTEAFFGQGTRLTVV.

Points on this clonotype: One end of the junction is discordant with germline, which a read error may explain. This chain links TRBV12-5 with TRBJ2-7; D perhaps matches TRBD2 (5 bases). Matching the DNA end better, TRBJ2-5 makes the J call doubtful. This CDR3 spans 11 amino acids. Germline V lookup: CDR1 LGHNT, CDR2 FRNRAP. CDR3 sequence: CTSGSLETQYF. For the CDR3, the DNA is TGTACTAGTGGTTCCCTGGAGACCCAGTACTTC.

This clonotype was seen repeatedly, ten times or more. The V and J genes are TRBV12-3 or TRBV12-4 and TRBJ2-1, with 11 bases fitting TRBD2. V lost 6 bases, J lost 4 bases, and 5 bases stayed unmatched. The CDR3 loop spans 15 amino acids. CDR3 amino acids: CASSPGTSGYNEQFF. DNA of the CDR3: TGTGCCAGCAGCCCCGGGACTAGCGGATACAATGAGCAGTTCTTC.

The chain recombines TRBV12-3 or TRBV12-4 with TRBJ2-7; D unclear. V was cut by 4 bases and J by 5 bases, with 15 bases left in between. This CDR3 spans 14 amino acids. DNA for the CDR3: TGTGCCAGCAGTTCGATGTGGGATCGGCACGAGCAGTACTTC. Residues: CASSSMWDRHEQYF.

The genes are TRBV24-1 and TRBJ2-1; D is possibly TRBD2 (6 bases). The CDR3 length is 13 residues. Germline CDR1 KGHDR, CDR2 SFDVKD. Between the trimmed V and J ends, which lost 9 bases and 8 bases, there was a span of 16 bases. The CDR3 coding sequence is TGTGCCACCCGAAGCCGGAGGGAGGATGAGCAGTTCTTC. This encodes CATRSRREDEQFF.

The chain joins TRBV4-3 to TRBJ2-7; D unresolved. The CDR3 has 15 residues. V lost 4 bases and J lost 4, with 17 bases in between. CDR1 is LGHNA and CDR2 is YSLEER in the germline V gene. CDR3 region: CASSPNSMLSYEQYF. The CDR3 DNA sequence: TGCGCCAGCAGCCCGAACTCGATGCTCTCGTACGAGCAGTACTTC.

The table lists this clonotype with many counts. The CDR3 is CASSQLYQETQYF. The DNA of the CDR3 is TGTGCCAGCAGCCAATTGTACCAAGAGACCCAGTACTTC. The chain recombines TRBV14 with TRBJ2-5; D unclear. V dropped 2 bases and J dropped 0 bases, with 4 bases sitting between them. The germline CDR1 and CDR2 sequences are SGHDN and FVKESK. The CDR3 runs to 13 residues. The whole variable domain, remainder taken from reference TRBV14 and TRBJ2-5, is EAGVTQFPSHSVIEKGQTVTLRCDPISGHDNLYWYRRVMGKEIKFLLHFVKESKQDESGMPNNRFLAERTGGTYSTLKVQPAELEDSGVYFCASSQLYQETQYFGPGTRLLVL.

The J gene is TRBJ2-2, the V gene TRBV12-3 or TRBV12-4; D is possibly TRBD2 (6 bases). Trimming took 10 bases from V and 4 from J, leaving 13 bases between them. CDR3 size: 13 residues. In nucleotides, the CDR3 is TGTGCCACCGCGGGAATCTCCACCGGGGAGCTGTTTTTT. It translates to CATAGISTGELFF.

J is TRBJ1-2 and V is TRBV6-2 or TRBV6-3, with 7 bases aligning to TRBD1. Trimming removed 6 bases from V and 2 bases from J; junction bases left unmatched: 6. The CDR3 is made up of 14 amino acids. Germline V gives CDR1 MNHEY, CDR2 SVGEGT. The CDR3 loop is CASRTGQRNYGYTF. CDR3 DNA sequence: TGTGCCAGCAGGACGGGACAGCGAAACTATGGCTACACCTTC.

V and J are TRBV9 and TRBJ2-2; D may be TRBD1 (6 bases). This CDR3 is 17 amino acids long. Per germline, CDR1 SGDLS and CDR2 YYNGEE. Trimming took 0 bases from V and 4 from J, leaving 16 bases between them. This CDR3 reads CASSVAFPGQLTGELFF. CDR3 nucleotides: TGTGCCAGCAGCGTAGCTTTCCCTGGACAGCTCACCGGGGAGCTGTTTTTT.

The sample holds many counts of this clonotype. This rearrangement joins TRBV7-6 to TRBJ1-4; 9 bases are shared with TRBD1. CDR3 length equals 14 residues. Germline V gives CDR1 SGHVS, CDR2 FNYEAQ. V dropped 5 bases and J dropped 5; count of bases not matched to a gene: 3. CDR3 in amino acids: CASSRDRVNEKLFF. In nucleotides, the CDR3 is TGTGCCAGCAGCCGGGACAGGGTAAATGAAAAACTGTTTTTT.

This clonotype was counted only a few times. The V call is TRBV12-3 or TRBV12-4, the J call TRBJ1-1; D unclear. Trimming removed 8 bases from V and 1 base from J, with 11 bases in between. The CDR3 extends over 13 amino acids. CDR3 sequence (DNA): TGTGCCAGCGGGAACACCGGGAACACTGAAGCTTTCTTT. Translated: CASGNTGNTEAFF.

As to this clonotype: At one end, the junction sequence differs from germline, possibly due to a read error. The chain carries TRBV6-5 and TRBJ1-6; D gene ambiguous. This CDR3 spans 13 amino acids. CDR1 and CDR2 (germline): MNHEY, SVGAGI. The CDR3 sequence is CAGSYAGNSPLHF. DNA for the CDR3: TGTGCCGGCAGTTACGCGGGAAATTCACCCCTCCACTTT.